This T cell receptor (beta chain) comes out of a study of radiotherapy plus CTLA-4 blockade in lung cancer. Study-level points and caveats: Once radiotherapy plus ipilimumab had been given, TCR clones derived from tumor expanded in blood.

Trimming took 6 bases from V and 5 from J, leaving 14 bases between them. Germline V gene sequence: CDR1 SNHLY, CDR2 FYNNEI. The CDR3 consists of 14 residues. Sequenced by immunoSEQ multiplex PCR; TCRdb stores in-frame clones only, minus some. Here the sample spans fewer than 40,000 clones, less than 75% being singletons. Comment on this clone: Its antigen is not identified.

It was focal radiation plus CTLA-4 blockade with ipilimumab that patients with chemo-refractory metastatic non-small-cell lung cancer received. The V call is TRBV2, the J call TRBJ1-5; tentative D call: TRBD1 (5 bases). This receptor was identified in a human donor with non-small cell lung cancer whose response to radiotherapy plus ipilimumab could not be evaluated. The sample was peripheral blood, taken from a patient treated with radiotherapy plus ipilimumab. Here the CDR3 reads CASSSIDSYQPQHF. CDR3 coding DNA: TGTGCCAGCAGCAGCATTGACAGCTATCAGCCCCAGCATTTT.